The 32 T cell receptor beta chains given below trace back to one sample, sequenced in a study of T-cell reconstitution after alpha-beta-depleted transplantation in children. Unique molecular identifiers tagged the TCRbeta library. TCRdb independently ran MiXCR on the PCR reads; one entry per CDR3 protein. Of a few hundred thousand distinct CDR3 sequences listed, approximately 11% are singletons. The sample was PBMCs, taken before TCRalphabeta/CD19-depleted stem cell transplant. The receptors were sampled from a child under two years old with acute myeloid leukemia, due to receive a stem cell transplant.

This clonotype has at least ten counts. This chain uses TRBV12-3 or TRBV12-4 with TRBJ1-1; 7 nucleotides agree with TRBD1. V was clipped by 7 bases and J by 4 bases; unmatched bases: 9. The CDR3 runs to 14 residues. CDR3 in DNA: TGTGCCAGCATGGCCAGGGGGTTTGGCACTGAAGCTTTCTTT. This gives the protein CASMARGFGTEAFF.

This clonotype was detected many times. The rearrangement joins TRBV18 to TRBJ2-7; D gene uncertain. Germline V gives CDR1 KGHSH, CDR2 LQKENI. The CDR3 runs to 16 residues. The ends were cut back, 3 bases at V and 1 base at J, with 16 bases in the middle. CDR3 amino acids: CASSPPTSQLSYEQYF. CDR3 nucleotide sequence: TGTGCCAGCTCACCTCCAACCTCTCAGCTATCCTACGAGCAGTACTTC.

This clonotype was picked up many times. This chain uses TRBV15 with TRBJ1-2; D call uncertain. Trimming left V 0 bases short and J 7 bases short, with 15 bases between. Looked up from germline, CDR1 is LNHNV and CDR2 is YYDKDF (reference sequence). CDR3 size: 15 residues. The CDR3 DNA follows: TGTGCCACCAGCAGAGATGAACACCTTTTTAGTGGCTACACCTTC. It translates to CATSRDEHLFSGYTF.

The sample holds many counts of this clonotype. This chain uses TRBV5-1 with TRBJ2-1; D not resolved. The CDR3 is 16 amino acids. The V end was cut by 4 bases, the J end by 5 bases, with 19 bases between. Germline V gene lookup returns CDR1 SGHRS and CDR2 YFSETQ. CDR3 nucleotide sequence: TGCGCCAGCAGCGGGCAGGTAGGTCCCTACGACAATGAGCAGTTCTTC. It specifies CASSGQVGPYDNEQFF.

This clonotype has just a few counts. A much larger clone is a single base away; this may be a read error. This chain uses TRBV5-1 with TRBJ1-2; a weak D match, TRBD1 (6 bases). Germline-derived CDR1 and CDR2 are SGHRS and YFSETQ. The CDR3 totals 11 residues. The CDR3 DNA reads TGCGCCAGCAGCCCAGGGGATGGCGACACCTTC. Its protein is CASSPGDGDTF.

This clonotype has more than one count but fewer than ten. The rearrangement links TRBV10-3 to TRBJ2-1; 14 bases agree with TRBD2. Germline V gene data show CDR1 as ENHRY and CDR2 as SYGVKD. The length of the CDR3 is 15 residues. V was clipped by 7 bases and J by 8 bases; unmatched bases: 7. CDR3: CAINAGTSGSYEQFF. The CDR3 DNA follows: TGTGCCATCAACGCCGGGACTAGCGGGAGTTATGAGCAGTTCTTC.

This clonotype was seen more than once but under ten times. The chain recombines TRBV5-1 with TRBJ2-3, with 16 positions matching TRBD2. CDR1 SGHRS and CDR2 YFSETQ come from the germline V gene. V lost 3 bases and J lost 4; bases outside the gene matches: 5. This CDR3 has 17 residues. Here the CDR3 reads CASSWGLAGGFPDTQYF. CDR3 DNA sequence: TGCGCCAGCAGCTGGGGACTAGCGGGAGGGTTCCCAGATACGCAGTATTTT.

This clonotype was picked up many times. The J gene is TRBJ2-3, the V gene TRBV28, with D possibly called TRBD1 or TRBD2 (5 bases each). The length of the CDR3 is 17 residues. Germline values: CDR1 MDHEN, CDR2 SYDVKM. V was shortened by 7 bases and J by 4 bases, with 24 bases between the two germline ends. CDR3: CASIPTPGPQVPDTQYF. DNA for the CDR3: TGTGCCAGCATCCCCACCCCGGGGCCTCAAGTCCCAGATACGCAGTATTTT.

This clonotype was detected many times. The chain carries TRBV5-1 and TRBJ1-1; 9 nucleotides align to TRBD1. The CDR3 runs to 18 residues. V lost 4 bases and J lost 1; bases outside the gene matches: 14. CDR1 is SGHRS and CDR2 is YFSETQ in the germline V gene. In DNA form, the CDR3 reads TGCGCCAGCAGCCTAACGAAAAACACAGGGGGCGCGAACACTGAAGCTTTCTTT. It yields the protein CASSLTKNTGGANTEAFF.

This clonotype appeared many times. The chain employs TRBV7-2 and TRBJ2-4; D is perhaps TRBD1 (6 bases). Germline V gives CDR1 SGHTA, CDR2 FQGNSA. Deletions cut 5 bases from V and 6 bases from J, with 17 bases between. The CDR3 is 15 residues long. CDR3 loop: CASSTEQGRGNIQYF. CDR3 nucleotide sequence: TGTGCCAGCAGCACAGAACAGGGAAGGGGAAACATTCAGTACTTC. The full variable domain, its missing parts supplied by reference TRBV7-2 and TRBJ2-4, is GAGVSQSPSNKVTEKGKDVELRCDPISGHTALYWYRQSLGQGLEFLIYFQGNSAPDKSGLPSDRFSAERTGGSVSTLTIQRTQQEDSAVYLCASSTEQGRGNIQYFGAGTRLSVL.

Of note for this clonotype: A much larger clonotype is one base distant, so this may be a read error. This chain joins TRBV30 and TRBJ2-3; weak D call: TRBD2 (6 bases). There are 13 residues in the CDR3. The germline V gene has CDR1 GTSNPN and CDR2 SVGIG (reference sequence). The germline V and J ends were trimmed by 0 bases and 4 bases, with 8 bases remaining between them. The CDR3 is CAWSVWEADTQYF. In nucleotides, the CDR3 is TGTGCCTGGAGTGTGTGGGAGGCAGATACGCAGTATTTT.

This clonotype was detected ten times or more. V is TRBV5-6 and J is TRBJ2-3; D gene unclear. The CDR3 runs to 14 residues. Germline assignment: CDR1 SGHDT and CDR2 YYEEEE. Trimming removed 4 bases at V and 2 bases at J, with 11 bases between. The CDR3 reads CASSPRHLTDTQYF. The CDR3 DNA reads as TGTGCCAGCAGCCCAAGACACCTCACAGATACGCAGTATTTT.

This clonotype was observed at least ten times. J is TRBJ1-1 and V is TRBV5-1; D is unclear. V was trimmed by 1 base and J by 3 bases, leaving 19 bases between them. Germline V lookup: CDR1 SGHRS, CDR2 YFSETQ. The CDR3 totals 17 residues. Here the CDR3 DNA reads TGCGCCAGCAGCTTGTACCCCGCAGGACGCGTGGACACTGAAGCTTTCTTT. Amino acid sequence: CASSLYPAGRVDTEAFF.

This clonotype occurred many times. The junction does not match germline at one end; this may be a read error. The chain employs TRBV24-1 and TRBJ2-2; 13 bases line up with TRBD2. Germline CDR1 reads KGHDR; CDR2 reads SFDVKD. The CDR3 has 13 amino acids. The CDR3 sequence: CGTSGTNTGELFF. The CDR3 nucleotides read TGCGGGACTAGCGGGACAAACACCGGGGAGCTGTTTTTT.

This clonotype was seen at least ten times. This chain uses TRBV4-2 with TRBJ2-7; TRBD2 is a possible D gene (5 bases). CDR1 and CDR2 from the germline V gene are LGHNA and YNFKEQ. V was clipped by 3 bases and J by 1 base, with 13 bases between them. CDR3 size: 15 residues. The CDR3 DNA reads TGTGCCAGCAGCCACCTCGGACTGTTATCCTACGAGCAGTACTTC. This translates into CASSHLGLLSYEQYF.

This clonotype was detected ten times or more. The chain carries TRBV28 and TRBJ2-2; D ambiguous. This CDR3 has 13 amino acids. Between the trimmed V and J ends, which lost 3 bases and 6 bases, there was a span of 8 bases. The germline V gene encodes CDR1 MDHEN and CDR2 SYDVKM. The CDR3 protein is CASSFIRAGELFF. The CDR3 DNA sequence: TGTGCCAGCAGTTTCATAAGGGCCGGGGAGCTGTTTTTT.

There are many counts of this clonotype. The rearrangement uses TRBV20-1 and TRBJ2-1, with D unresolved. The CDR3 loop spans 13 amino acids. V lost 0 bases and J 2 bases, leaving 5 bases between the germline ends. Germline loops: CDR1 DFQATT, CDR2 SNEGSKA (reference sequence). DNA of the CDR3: TGCAGTGCTAGAGATAACCCCTACAATGAGCAGTTCTTC. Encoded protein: CSARDNPYNEQFF.

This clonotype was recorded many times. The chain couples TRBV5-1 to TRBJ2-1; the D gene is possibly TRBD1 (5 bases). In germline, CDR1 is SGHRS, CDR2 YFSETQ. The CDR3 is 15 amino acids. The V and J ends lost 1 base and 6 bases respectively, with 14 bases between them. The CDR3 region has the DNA TGCGCCAGCAGCTTGTGGGGCGAGAGTGGCAATGAGCAGTTCTTC. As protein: CASSLWGESGNEQFF.

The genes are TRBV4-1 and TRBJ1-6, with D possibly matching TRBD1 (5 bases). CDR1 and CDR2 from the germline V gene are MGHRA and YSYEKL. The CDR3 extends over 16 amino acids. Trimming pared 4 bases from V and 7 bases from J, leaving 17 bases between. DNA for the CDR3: TGCGCCAGCAGCCTCCCGACGGCCCGGGGCAATTCACCCCTCCACTTT. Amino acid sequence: CASSLPTARGNSPLHF.

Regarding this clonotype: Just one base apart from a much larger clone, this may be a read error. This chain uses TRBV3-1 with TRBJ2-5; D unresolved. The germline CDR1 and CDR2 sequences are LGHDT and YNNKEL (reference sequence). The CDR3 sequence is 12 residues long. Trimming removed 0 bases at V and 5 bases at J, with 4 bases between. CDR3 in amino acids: CASSQDVETQYF. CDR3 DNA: TGTGCCAGCAGCCAAGATGTGGAGACCCAGTACTTC.

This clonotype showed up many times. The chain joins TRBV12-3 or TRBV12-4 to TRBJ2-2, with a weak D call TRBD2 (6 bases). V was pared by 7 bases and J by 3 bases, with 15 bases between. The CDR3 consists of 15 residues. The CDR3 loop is CASITGGTYTGELFF. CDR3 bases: TGTGCCAGCATAACGGGCGGGACGTACACCGGGGAGCTGTTTTTT.

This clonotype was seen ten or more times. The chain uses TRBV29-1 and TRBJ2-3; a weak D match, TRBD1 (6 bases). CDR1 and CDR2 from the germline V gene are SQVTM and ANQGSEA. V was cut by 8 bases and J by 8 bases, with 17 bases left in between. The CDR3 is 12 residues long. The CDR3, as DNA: TGCAGCTGTTGGACAGAACGAGTTACGCAGTATTTT. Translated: CSCWTERVTQYF.

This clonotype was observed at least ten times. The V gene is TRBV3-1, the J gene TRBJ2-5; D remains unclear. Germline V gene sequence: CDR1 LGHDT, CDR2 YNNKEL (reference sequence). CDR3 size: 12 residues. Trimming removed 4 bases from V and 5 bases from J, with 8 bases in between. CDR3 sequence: CASSRTRETQYF. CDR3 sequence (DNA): TGTGCCAGCAGCCGGACGAGGGAGACCCAGTACTTC.

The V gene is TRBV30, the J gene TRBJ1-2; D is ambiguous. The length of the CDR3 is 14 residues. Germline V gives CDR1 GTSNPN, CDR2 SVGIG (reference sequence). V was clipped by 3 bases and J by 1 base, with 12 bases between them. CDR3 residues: CAWRMPTHNYGYTF. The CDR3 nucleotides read TGTGCCTGGAGGATGCCGACACATAACTATGGCTACACCTTC.

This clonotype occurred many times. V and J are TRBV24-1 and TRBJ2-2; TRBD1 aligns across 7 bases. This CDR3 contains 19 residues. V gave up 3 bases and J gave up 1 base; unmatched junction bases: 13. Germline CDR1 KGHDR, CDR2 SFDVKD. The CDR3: CATSDHTTRDSMNTGELFF. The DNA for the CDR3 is TGTGCCACCAGTGATCATACGACCCGGGACAGCATGAACACCGGGGAGCTGTTTTTT.

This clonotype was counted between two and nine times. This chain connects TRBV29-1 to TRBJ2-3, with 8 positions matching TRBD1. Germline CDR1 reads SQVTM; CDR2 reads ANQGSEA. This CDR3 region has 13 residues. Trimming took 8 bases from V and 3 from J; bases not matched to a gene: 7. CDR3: CSLGQGRTDTQYF. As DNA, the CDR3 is TGCAGCCTAGGACAGGGTAGAACAGATACGCAGTATTTT.

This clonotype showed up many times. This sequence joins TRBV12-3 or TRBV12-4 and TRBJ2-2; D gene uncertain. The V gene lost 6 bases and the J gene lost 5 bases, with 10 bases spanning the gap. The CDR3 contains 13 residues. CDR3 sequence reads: CASRPQETGELFF. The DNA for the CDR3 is TGTGCCAGCAGGCCGCAGGAAACCGGGGAGCTGTTTTTT.

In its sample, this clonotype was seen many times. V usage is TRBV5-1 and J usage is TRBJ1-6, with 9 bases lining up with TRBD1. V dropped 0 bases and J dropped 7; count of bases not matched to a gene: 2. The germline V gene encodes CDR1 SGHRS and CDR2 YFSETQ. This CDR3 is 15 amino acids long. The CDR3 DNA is TGCGCCAGCAGCTTGGACAGGGGGCCGAATTCACCCCTCCACTTT. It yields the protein CASSLDRGPNSPLHF.

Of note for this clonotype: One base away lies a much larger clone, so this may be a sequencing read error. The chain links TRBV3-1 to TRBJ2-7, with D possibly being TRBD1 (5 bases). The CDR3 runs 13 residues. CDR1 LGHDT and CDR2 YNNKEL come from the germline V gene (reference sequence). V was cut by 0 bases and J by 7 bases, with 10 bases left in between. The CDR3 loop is CASSQEVGEEQYF. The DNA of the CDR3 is TGTGCCAGCAGCCAAGAGGTAGGGGAAGAGCAGTACTTC.

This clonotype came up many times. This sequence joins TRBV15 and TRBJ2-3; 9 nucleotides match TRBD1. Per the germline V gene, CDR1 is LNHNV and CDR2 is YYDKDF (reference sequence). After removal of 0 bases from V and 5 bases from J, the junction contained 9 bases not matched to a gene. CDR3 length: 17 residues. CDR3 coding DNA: TGTGCCACCAGCAGAGATCGGGGGACAGGGATAGGAGATACGCAGTATTTT. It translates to CATSRDRGTGIGDTQYF.

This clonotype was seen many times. CDR3 sequence (DNA): TGTGCCAGCGCCCTGTTGGCTATTCAAGCGTTGGGGGAGCAGTTCTTC. Translated, it gives CASALLAIQALGEQFF. The chain joins TRBV4-2 to TRBJ2-1; D unresolved. Germline assignment: CDR1 LGHNA and CDR2 YNFKEQ. The length of the CDR3 is 16 residues. V lost 8 bases and J 10 bases, leaving 27 bases between the germline ends.

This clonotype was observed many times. CDR3 region: CASSRIRTSGYHNEQFF. For the CDR3, the DNA is TGTGCCAGCAGCCGGATACGGACTAGCGGGTACCACAATGAGCAGTTCTTC. The V and J genes are TRBV6-2 or TRBV6-3 and TRBJ2-1; 11 positions match TRBD2. Germline CDR1 and CDR2: MNHEY and SVGEGT. Unmatched junction bases numbered 12, after V lost 6 bases and J lost 5 bases. The CDR3 is made up of 17 amino acids.